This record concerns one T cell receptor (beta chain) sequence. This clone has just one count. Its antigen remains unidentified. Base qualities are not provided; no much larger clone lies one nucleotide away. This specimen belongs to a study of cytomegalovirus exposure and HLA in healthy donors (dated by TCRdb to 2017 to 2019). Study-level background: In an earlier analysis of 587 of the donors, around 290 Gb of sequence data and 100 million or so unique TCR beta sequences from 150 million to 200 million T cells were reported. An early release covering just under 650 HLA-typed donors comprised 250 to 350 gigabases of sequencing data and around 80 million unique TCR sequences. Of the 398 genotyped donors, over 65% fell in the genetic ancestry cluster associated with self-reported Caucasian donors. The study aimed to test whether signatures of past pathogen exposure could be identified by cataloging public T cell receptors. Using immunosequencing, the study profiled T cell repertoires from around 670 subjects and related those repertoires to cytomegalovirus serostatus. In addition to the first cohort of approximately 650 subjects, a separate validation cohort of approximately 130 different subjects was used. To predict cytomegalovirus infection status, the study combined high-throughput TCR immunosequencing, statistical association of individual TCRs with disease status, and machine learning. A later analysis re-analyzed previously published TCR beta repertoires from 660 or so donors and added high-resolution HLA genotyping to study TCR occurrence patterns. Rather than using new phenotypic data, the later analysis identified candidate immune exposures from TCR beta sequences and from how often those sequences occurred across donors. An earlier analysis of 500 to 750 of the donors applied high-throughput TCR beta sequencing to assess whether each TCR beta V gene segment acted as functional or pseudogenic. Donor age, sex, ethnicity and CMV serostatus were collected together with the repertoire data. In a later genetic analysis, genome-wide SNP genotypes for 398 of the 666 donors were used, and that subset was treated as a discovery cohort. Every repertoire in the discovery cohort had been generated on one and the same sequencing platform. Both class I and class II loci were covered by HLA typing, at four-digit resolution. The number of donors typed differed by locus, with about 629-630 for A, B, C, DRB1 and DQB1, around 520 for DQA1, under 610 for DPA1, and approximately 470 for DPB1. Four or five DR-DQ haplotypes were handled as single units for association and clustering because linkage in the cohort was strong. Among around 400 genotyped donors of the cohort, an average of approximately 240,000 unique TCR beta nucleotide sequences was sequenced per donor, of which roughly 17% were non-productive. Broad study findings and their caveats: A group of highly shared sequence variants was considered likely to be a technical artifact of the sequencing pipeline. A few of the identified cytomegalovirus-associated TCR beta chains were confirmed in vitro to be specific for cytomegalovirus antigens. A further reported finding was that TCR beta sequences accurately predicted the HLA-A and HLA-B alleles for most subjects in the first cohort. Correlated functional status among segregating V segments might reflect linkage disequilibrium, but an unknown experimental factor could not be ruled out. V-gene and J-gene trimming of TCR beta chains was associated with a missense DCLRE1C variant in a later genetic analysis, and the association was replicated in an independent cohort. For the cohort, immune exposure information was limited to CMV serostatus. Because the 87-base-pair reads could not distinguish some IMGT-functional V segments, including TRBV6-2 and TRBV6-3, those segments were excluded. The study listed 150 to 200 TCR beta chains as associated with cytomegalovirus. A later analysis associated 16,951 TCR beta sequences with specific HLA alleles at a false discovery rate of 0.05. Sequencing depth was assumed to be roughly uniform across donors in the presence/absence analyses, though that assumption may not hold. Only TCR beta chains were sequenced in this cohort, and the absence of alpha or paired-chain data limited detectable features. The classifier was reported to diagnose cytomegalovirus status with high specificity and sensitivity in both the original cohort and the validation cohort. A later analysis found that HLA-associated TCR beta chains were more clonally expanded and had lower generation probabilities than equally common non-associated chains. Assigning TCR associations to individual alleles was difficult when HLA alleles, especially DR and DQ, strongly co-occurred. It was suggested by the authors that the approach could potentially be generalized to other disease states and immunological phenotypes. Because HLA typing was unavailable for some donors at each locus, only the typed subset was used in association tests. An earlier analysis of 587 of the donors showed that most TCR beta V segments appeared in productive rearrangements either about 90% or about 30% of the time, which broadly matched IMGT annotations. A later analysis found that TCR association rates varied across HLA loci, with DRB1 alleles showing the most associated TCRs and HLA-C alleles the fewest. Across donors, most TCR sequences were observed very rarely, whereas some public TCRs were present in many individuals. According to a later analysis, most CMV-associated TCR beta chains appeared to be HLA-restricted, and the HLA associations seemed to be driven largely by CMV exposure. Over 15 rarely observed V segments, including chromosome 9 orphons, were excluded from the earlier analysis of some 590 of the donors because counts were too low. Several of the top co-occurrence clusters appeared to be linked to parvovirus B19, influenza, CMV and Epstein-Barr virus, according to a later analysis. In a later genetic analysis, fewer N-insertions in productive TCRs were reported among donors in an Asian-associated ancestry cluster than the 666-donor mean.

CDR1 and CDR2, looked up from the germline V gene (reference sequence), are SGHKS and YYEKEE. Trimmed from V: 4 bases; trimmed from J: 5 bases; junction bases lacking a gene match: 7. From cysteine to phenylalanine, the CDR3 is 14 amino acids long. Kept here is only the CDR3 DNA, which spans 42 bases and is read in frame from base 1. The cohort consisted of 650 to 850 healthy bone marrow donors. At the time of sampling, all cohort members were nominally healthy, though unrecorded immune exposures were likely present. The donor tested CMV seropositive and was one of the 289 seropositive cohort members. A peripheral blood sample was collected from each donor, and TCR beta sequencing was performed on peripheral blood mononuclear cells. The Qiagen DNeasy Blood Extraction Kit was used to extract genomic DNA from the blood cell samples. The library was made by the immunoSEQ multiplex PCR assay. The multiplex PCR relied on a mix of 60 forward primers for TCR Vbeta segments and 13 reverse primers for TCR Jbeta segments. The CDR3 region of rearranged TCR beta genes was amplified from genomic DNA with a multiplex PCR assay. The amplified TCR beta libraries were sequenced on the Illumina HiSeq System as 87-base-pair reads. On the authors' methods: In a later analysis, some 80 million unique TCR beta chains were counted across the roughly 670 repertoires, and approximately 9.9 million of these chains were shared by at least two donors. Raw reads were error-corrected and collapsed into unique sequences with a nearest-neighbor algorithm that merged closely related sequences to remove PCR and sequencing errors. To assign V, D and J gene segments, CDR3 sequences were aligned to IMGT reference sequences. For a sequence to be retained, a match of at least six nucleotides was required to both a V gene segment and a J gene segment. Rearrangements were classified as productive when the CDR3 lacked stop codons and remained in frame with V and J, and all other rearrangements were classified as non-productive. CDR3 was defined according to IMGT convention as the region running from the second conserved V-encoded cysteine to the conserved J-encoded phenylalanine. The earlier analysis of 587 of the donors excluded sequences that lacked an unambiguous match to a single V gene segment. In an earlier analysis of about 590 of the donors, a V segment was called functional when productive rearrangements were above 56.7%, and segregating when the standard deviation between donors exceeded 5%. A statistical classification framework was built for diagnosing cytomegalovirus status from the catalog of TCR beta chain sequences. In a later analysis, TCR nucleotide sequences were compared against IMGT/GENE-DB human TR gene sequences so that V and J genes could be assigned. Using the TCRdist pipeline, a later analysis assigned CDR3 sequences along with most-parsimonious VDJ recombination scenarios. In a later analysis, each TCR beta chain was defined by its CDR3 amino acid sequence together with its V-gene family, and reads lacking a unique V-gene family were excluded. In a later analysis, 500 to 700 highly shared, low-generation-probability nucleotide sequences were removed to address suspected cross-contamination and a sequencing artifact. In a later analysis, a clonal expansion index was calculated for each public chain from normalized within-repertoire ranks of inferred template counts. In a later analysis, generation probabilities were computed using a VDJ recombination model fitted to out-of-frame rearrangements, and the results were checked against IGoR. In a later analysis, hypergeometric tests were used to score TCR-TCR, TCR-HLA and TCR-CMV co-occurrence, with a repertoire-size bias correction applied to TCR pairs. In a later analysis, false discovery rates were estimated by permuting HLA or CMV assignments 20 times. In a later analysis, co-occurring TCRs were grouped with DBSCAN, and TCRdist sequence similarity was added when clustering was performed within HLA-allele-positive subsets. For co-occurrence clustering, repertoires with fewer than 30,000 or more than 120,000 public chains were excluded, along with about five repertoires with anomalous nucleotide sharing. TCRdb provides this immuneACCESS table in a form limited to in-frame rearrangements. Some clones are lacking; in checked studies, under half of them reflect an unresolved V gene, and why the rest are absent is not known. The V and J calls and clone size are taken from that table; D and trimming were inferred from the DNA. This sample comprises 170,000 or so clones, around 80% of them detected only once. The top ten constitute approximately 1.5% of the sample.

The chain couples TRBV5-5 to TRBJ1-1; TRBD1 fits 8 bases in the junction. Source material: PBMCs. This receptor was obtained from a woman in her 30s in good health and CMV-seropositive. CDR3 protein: CASSPRDRGTEAFF. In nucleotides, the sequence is TGTGCCAGCAGCCCCCGTGACAGGGGTACTGAAGCTTTCTTT.